This TCR beta chain was captured by sequencing in a study of blood T cell repertoires in COVID-19. Study-level information: Specimens from acute and convalescent COVID-19 originated in the United States, Italy and Spain. The cDNA or gDNA used as material had been derived from T cells, B-cell-depleted T cells, or PBMCs.

Profiled with immunoSEQ multiplex PCR; TCRdb holds only in-frame clones, not every one. The sample lists about 440,000 clones; 87% were seen once. Trimming shortened V by 5 bases and J by 4 bases, and 16 bases separated the two germline ends. CDR3 length: 15 amino acids. The germline CDR1 and CDR2 sequences are SNHLY and FYNNEI. Sequences were obtained from PBMCs or T cells enriched from blood (not recorded which). This clonotype was sampled from a woman in her late teens or twenties with acute COVID-19. The chain recombines TRBV2 with TRBJ2-3; no definite D call. The CDR3 nucleotides are TGTGCCAGCAGTTTCGGTCTTACTTCTTCAGATACGCAGTATTTT. It codes for CASSFGLTSSDTQYF.